A selection of T cell receptor beta chains follows, all from one sample in a study of blood T cell repertoires in COVID-19. Sequenced by immunoSEQ multiplex PCR; TCRdb stores in-frame clones only, minus some. The repertoire has about 140,000 clones, around 87% of them found once; the top ten carry approximately 5.4%. Sequenced input: peripheral blood. Source of these receptors: a human donor in a cohort sampled during active COVID-19. Each CDR3 is given with its conserved first and last residue. D genes are given only for firm matches. The size entry is marked missing in some rows and otherwise reads once, few, many or a size class.

abundance: .; len: 14; v_gene: TRBV19; d_gene: TRBD1; j_gene: TRBJ1-4; CDR3aa: CASSPDRVGEKLFF; CDR3nt: TGTGCCAGTAGTCCGGACAGGGTGGGTGAAAAACTGTTTTTT
abundance: many; len: 14; v_gene: TRBV2; d_gene: TRBD1; j_gene: TRBJ1-1; CDR3aa: CASRGQVPNTEAFF; CDR3nt: TGTGCCAGCAGAGGACAGGTTCCAAACACTGAAGCTTTCTTT
abundance: .; len: 16; v_gene: TRBV28; d_gene: TRBD2; j_gene: TRBJ2-1; CDR3aa: CASSFSAGGFRYEQFF; CDR3nt: TGTGCCAGCAGTTTTTCAGCGGGGGGGTTTAGGTATGAGCAGTTCTTC
abundance: .; len: 14; v_gene: TRBV28; d_gene: TRBD1; j_gene: TRBJ2-3; CDR3aa: CASSSGGSTDTQYF; CDR3nt: TGTGCCAGCAGTTCAGGGGGTAGCACAGATACGCAGTATTTT
abundance: .; len: 16; v_gene: TRBV7-9; d_gene: .; j_gene: TRBJ2-5; CDR3aa: CASSRNFLGFGETQYF; CDR3nt: TGTGCCAGCAGCCGTAATTTTTTAGGATTCGGGGAGACCCAGTACTTC
abundance: .; len: 15; v_gene: TRBV9; d_gene: TRBD1; j_gene: TRBJ1-2; CDR3aa: CASSGFRDRDYGYTF; CDR3nt: TGTGCCAGCAGCGGCTTCCGGGACAGGGACTATGGCTACACCTTC
abundance: .; len: 15; v_gene: TRBV28; d_gene: .; j_gene: TRBJ2-1; CDR3aa: CASSSWTVHTNEQFF; CDR3nt: TGTGCCAGCAGTTCCTGGACAGTTCATACAAATGAGCAGTTCTTC
abundance: .; len: 18; v_gene: TRBV27; d_gene: TRBD1; j_gene: TRBJ1-2; CDR3aa: CASSLFAGQAGGGYGYTF; CDR3nt: TGTGCCAGCAGCCTTTTTGCCGGACAGGCCGGGGGGGGCTATGGCTACACCTTC
abundance: .; len: 17; v_gene: TRBV28; d_gene: TRBD1; j_gene: TRBJ1-1; CDR3aa: CASSPPGTGLMNTEAFF; CDR3nt: TGTGCCAGCAGTCCTCCCGGGACAGGTCTGATGAACACTGAAGCTTTCTTT
abundance: .; len: 14; v_gene: TRBV29-1; d_gene: TRBD1; j_gene: TRBJ1-4; CDR3aa: CSVEDPGQGGKLFF; CDR3nt: TGCAGCGTTGAAGATCCTGGACAGGGGGGAAAACTGTTTTTT
abundance: .; len: 13; v_gene: TRBV5-1; d_gene: .; j_gene: TRBJ2-1; CDR3aa: CASSFFRVNEQFF; CDR3nt: TGCGCCAGCAGCTTCTTCAGGGTGAATGAGCAGTTCTTC
abundance: .; len: 15; v_gene: TRBV2; d_gene: TRBD1; j_gene: TRBJ1-1; CDR3aa: CASSVNRGPGTEAFF; CDR3nt: TGTGCCAGCAGTGTGAACAGGGGTCCGGGCACTGAAGCTTTCTTT
abundance: .; len: 14; v_gene: TRBV7-9; d_gene: TRBD1; j_gene: TRBJ1-5; CDR3aa: CASSPTGPNQPQHF; CDR3nt: TGTGCCAGCAGCCCGACAGGGCCCAATCAGCCCCAGCATTTT
abundance: .; len: 17; v_gene: TRBV19; d_gene: .; j_gene: TRBJ2-5; CDR3aa: CASSTPESRALQETQYF; CDR3nt: TGTGCCAGTAGTACCCCGGAGTCGCGGGCCCTCCAAGAGACCCAGTACTTC
abundance: .; len: 18; v_gene: TRBV4-1; d_gene: TRBD2; j_gene: TRBJ2-1; CDR3aa: CASSHSPGLAGGLVEQFF; CDR3nt: TGCGCCAGCAGCCACTCCCCCGGACTAGCGGGAGGGCTCGTAGAGCAGTTCTTC
abundance: .; len: 14; v_gene: TRBV4-2; d_gene: .; j_gene: TRBJ2-5; CDR3aa: CASSQNRIQETQYF; CDR3nt: TGTGCCAGCAGCCAAAACAGGATTCAAGAGACCCAGTACTTC
abundance: .; len: 13; v_gene: TRBV2; d_gene: .; j_gene: TRBJ1-1; CDR3aa: CASTQHPNTEAFF; CDR3nt: TGTGCCAGCACTCAACACCCCAACACTGAAGCTTTCTTT
abundance: .; len: 15; v_gene: TRBV19; d_gene: .; j_gene: TRBJ1-1; CDR3aa: CASADAVGGGTEAFF; CDR3nt: TGTGCCAGTGCCGACGCTGTGGGAGGGGGCACTGAAGCTTTCTTT
abundance: once; len: 14; v_gene: TRBV27; d_gene: TRBD1; j_gene: TRBJ2-5; CDR3aa: CASSFIGGGETQYF; CDR3nt: TGTGCCAGCAGTTTCATAGGGGGCGGGGAGACCCAGTACTTC
abundance: once; len: 14; v_gene: TRBV5-6; d_gene: .; j_gene: TRBJ2-1; CDR3aa: CASSLAVTYNEQFF; CDR3nt: TGTGCCAGCAGCTTGGCGGTAACCTACAATGAGCAGTTCTTC
abundance: .; len: 17; v_gene: TRBV7-3; d_gene: .; j_gene: TRBJ1-2; CDR3aa: CASSLIGTGGANYGYTF; CDR3nt: TGTGCCAGCAGCTTAATAGGCACAGGTGGAGCTAACTATGGCTACACCTTC
abundance: .; len: 15; v_gene: TRBV28; d_gene: .; j_gene: TRBJ1-5; CDR3aa: CASSPNQGRGQPQHF; CDR3nt: TGTGCCAGCAGTCCCAACCAGGGGAGAGGGCAGCCCCAGCATTTT
abundance: .; len: 15; v_gene: TRBV28; d_gene: TRBD1; j_gene: TRBJ1-3; CDR3aa: CASSSGGSSGNTIYF; CDR3nt: TGTGCCAGCAGCTCAGGGGGAAGCTCTGGAAACACCATATATTTT
abundance: .; len: 15; v_gene: TRBV7-9; d_gene: .; j_gene: TRBJ1-4; CDR3aa: CASSPQGSTNEKLFF; CDR3nt: TGTGCCAGCAGCCCGCAGGGGTCAACTAATGAAAAACTGTTTTTT
abundance: .; len: 16; v_gene: TRBV6-6; d_gene: .; j_gene: TRBJ2-4; CDR3aa: CASSAQGLVGKNIQYF; CDR3nt: TGTGCCAGCAGTGCCCAGGGGTTGGTAGGCAAAAACATTCAGTACTTC
abundance: once; len: 11; v_gene: TRBV30; d_gene: .; j_gene: TRBJ2-2; CDR3aa: CAWSVGGELFF; CDR3nt: TGTGCCTGGAGTGTCGGCGGGGAGCTGTTTTTT
abundance: .; len: 14; v_gene: TRBV6-5; d_gene: .; j_gene: TRBJ2-5; CDR3aa: CASTVGHQTETQYF; CDR3nt: TGTGCCAGCACCGTTGGACATCAAACGGAGACCCAGTACTTC
abundance: .; len: 15; v_gene: TRBV7-2; d_gene: TRBD1; j_gene: TRBJ2-3; CDR3aa: CASSNRQGSTDTQYF; CDR3nt: TGTGCCAGCAGCAACCGACAGGGGAGCACAGATACGCAGTATTTT
abundance: .; len: 15; v_gene: TRBV9; d_gene: TRBD1; j_gene: TRBJ2-7; CDR3aa: CASEGAGQSPHEQYF; CDR3nt: TGTGCCAGCGAGGGGGCAGGGCAATCCCCACACGAGCAGTACTTC